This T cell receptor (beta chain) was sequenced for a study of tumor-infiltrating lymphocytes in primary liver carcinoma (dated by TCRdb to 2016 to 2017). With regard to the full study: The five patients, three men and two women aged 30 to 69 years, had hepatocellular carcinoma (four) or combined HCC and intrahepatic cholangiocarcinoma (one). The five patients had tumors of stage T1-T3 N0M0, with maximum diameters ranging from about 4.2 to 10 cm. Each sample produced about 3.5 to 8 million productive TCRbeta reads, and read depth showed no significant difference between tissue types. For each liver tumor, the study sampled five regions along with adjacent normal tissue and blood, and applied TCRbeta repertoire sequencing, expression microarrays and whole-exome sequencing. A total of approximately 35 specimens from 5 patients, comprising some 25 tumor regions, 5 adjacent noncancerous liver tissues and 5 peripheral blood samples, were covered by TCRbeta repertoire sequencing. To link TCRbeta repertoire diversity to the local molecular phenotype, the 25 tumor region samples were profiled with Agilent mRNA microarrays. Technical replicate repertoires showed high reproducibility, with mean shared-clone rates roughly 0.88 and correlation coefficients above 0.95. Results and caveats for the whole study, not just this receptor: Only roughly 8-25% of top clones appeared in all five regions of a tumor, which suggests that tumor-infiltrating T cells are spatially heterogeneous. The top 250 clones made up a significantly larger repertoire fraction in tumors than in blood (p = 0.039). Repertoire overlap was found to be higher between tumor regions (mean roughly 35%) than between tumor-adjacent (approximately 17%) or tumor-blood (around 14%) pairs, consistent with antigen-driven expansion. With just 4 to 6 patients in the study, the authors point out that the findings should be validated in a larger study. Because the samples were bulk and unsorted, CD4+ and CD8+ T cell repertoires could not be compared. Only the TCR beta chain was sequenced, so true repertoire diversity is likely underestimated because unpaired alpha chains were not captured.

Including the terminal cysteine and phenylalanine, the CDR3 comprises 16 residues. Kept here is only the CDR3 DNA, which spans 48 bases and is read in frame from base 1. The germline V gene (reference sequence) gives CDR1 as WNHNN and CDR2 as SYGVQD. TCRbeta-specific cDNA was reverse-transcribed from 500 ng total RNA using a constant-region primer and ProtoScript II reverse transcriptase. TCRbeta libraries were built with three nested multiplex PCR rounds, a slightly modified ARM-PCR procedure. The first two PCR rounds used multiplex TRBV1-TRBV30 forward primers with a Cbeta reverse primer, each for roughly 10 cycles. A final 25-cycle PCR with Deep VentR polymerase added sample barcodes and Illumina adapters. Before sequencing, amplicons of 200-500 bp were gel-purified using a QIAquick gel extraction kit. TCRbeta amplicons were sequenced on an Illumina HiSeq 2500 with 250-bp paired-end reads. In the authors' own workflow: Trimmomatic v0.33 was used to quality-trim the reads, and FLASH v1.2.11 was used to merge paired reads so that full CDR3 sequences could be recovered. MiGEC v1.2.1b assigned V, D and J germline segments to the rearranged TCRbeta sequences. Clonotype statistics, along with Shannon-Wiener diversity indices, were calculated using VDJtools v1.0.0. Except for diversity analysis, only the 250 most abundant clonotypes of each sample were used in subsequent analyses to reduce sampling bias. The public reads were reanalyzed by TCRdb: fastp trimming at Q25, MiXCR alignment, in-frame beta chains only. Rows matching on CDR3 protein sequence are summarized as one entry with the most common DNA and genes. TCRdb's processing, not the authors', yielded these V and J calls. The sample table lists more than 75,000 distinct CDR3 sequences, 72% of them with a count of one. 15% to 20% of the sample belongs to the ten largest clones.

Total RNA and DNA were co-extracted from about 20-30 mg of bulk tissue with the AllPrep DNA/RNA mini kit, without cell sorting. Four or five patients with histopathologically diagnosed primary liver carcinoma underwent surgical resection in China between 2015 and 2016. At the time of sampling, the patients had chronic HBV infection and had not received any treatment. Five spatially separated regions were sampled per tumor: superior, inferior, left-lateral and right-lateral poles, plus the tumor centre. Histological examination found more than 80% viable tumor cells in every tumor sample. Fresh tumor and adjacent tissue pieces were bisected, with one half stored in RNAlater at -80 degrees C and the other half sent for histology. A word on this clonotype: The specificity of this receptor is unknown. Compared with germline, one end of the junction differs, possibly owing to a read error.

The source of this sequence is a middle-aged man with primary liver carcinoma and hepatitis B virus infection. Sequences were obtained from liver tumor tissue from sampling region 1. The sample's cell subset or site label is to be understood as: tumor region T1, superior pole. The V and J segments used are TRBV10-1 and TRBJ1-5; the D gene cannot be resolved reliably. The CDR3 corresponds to CASSESSGQNNQLQLF. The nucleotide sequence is TGCGCCAGCAGTGAGTCTTCAGGTCAGAACAATCAGCTCCAGCTTTTT.